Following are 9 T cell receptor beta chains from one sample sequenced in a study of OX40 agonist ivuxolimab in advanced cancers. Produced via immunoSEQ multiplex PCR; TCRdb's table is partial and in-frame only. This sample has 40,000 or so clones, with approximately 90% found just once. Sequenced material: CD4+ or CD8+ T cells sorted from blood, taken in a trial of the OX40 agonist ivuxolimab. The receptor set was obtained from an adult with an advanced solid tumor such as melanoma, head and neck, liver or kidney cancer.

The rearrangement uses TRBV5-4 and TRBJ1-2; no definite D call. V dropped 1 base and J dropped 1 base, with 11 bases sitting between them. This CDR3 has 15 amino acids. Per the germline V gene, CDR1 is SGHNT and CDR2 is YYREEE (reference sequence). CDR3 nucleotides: TGTGCCAGCAGCTTGTCGCGAAGAATTAACTATGGCTACACCTTC. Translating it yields CASSLSRRINYGYTF.

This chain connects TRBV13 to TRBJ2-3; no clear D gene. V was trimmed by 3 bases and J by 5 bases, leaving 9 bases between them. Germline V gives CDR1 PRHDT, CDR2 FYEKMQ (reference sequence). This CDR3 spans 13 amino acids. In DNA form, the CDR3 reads TGTGCCAGCAGCTTGGGCGTAGGAGATACGCAGTATTTT. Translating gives CASSLGVGDTQYF. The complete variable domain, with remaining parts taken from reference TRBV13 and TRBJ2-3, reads AAGVIQSPRHLIKEKRETATLKCYPIPRHDTVYWYQQGPGQDPQFLISFYEKMQSDKGSIPDRFSAQQFSDYHSELNMSSLELGDSALYFCASSLGVGDTQYFGPGTRLTVL.

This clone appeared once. This CDR3 is CASSAAGINEQFF. The DNA of the CDR3 is TGCGCCAGCAGTGCTGCGGGGATCAATGAGCAGTTCTTC. The V and J genes are TRBV10-2 and TRBJ2-1, with TRBD2 as a possible D gene (6 bases). V was clipped by 4 bases and J by 6 bases, with 10 bases between them. This CDR3 has 13 residues. CDR1 and CDR2 from the germline V gene are WSHSY and SAAADI.

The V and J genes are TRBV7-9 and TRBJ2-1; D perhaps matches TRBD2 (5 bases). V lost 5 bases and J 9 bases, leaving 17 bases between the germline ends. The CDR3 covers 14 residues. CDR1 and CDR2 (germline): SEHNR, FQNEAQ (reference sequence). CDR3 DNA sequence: TGTGCCAGCAGCGGGAGTCTAGCCTGGGGTGAGCAGTTCTTC. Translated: CASSGSLAWGEQFF. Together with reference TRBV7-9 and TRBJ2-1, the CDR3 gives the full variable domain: DTGVSQNPRHKITKRGQNVTFRCDPISEHNRLYWYRQTLGQGPEFLTYFQNEAQLEKSRLLSDRFSAERPKGSFSTLEIQRTEQGDSAMYLCASSGSLAWGEQFFGPGTRLTVL.

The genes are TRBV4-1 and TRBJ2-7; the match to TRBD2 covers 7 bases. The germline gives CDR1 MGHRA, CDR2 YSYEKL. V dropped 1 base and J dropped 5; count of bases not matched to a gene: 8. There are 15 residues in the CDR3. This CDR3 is CASSQGGGGANEQYF. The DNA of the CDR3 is TGCGCCAGCAGCCAAGGCGGGGGTGGAGCCAACGAGCAGTACTTC.

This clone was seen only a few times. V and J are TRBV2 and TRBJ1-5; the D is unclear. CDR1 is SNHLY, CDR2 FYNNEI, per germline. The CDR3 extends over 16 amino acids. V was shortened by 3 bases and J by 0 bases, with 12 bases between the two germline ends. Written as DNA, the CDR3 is TGTGCCAGCAGTGAGTTGGCTCCTAATAGCAATCAGCCCCAGCATTTT. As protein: CASSELAPNSNQPQHF.

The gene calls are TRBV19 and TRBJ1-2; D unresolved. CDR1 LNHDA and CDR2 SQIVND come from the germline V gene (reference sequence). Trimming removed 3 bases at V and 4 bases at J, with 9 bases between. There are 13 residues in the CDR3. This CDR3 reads CASSMGQSYGYTF. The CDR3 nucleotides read TGTGCCAGTAGTATGGGTCAGAGCTATGGCTACACCTTC.

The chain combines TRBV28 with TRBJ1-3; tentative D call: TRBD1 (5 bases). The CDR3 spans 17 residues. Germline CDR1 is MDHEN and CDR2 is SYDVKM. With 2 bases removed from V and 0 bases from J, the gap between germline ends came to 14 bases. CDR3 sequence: CASSLGRQLRSGNTIYF. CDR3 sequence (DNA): TGTGCCAGCAGTTTAGGAAGACAGTTACGCTCTGGAAACACCATATATTTT.

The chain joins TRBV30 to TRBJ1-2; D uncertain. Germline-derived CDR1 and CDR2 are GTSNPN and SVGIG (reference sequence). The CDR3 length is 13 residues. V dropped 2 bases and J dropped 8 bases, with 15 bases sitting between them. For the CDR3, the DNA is TGTGCCTGGAGTAGTTTTGGAGTCCTAGGCTACACCTTC. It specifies CAWSSFGVLGYTF.